This entry lists 2 T cell receptor beta chains sequenced from one sample in a study of blood T cell repertoires in COVID-19. Produced via immunoSEQ multiplex PCR; TCRdb's table is partial and in-frame only. The table has approximately 200,000 clones, less than 95% seen once. Sequencing input: peripheral blood. Receptors were obtained from a man aged 30-40 years with COVID-19, enrolled during active disease.

V gene TRBV5-1 combines with J gene TRBJ2-2; weak D call: TRBD1 (5 bases). Germline lookup yields CDR1 SGHRS and CDR2 YFSETQ. Trimming left V 0 bases short and J 3 bases short, with 9 bases between. The CDR3 loop spans 15 amino acids. CDR3 nucleotide sequence: TGCGCCAGCAGCTTGGGACAGACGTACACCGGGGAGCTGTTTTTT. It yields the protein CASSLGQTYTGELFF.

V and J are TRBV19 and TRBJ2-3, with 14 bases matching TRBD2. Germline V gene lookup returns CDR1 LNHDA and CDR2 SQIVND (reference sequence). This CDR3 contains 16 residues. J was trimmed by 9 bases and V by 6 bases; bases with no gene match: 11. The CDR3, as DNA: TGTGCCAGTAGCCAGACTAGCGGGGGGGCCGTACGCACGCAGTATTTT. Translated, it gives CASSQTSGGAVRTQYF.